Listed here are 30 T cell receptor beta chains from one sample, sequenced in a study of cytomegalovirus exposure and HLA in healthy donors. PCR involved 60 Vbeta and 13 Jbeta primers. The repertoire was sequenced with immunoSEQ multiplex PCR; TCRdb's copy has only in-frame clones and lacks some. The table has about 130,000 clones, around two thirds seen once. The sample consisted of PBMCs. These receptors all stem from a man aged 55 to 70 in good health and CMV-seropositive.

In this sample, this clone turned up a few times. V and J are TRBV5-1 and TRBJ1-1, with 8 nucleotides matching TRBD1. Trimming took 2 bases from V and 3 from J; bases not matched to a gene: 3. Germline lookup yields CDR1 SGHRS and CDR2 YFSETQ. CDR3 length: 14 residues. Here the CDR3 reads CASSFQGAHTEAFF. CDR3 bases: TGCGCCAGCAGCTTTCAGGGGGCGCACACTGAAGCTTTCTTT.

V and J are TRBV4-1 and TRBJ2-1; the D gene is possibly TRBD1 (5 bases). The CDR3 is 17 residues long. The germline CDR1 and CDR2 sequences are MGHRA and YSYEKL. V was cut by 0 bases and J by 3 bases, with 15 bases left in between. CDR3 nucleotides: TGCGCCAGCAGCCAAGATCAGGAGCAGGGCTTCTACAATGAGCAGTTCTTC. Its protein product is CASSQDQEQGFYNEQFF.

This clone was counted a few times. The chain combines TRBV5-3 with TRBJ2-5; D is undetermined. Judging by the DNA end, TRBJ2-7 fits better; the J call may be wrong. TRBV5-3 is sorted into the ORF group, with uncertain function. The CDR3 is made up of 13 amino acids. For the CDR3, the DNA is TGTGCCAGAGACGCGCAGCGATTCTACGAGCAGTACTTC. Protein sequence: CARDAQRFYEQYF.

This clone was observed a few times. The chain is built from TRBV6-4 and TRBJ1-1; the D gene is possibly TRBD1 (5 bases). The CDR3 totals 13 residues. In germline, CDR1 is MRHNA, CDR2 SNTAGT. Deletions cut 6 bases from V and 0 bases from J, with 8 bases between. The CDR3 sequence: CASSVTVNTEAFF. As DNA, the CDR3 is TGTGCCAGCAGCGTGACAGTGAACACTGAAGCTTTCTTT.

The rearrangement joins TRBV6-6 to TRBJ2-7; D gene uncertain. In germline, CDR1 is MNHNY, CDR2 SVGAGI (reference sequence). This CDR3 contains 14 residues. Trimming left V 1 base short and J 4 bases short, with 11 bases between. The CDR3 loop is CASSYYEVRYEQYF. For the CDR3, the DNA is TGTGCCAGCAGTTACTATGAGGTGAGGTACGAGCAGTACTTC.

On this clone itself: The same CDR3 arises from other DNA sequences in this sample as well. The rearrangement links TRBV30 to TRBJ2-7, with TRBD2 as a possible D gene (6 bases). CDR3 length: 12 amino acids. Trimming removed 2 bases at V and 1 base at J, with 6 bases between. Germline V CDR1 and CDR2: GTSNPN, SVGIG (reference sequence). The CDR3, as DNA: TGTGCCTGGAGTCGGGGGTCCTACGAGCAGTACTTC. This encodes CAWSRGSYEQYF.

The CDR3 sequence: CASSLWTGGAIGYTF. The CDR3 bases are TGCGCCAGCAGCCTATGGACAGGGGGCGCGATTGGCTACACCTTC. The chain employs TRBV5-1 and TRBJ1-2, with 11 bases aligning to TRBD1. Unmatched junction bases numbered 9, after V lost 4 bases and J lost 7 bases. The CDR3 has 15 residues. Germline CDR1 and CDR2: SGHRS and YFSETQ.

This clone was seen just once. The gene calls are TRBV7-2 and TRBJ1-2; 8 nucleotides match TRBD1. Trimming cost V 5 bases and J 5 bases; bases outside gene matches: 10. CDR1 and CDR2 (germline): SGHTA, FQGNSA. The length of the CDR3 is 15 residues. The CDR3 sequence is CASSQGPGQGYGYTF. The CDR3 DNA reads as TGTGCCAGCAGCCAAGGCCCTGGACAGGGTTATGGCTACACCTTC.

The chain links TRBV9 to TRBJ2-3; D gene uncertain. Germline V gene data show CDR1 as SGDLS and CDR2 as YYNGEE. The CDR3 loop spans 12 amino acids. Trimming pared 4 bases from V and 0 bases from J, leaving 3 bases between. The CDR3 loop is CASSRSTDTQYF. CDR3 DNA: TGTGCCAGCAGCCGTAGCACAGATACGCAGTATTTT.

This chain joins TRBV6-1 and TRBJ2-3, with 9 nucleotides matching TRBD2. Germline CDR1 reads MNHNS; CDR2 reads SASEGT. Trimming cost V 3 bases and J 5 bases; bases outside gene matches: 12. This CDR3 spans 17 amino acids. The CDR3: CASSEIVAAGGGDTQYF. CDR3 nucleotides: TGTGCCAGCAGTGAGATAGTAGCGGCGGGGGGGGGAGATACGCAGTATTTT.

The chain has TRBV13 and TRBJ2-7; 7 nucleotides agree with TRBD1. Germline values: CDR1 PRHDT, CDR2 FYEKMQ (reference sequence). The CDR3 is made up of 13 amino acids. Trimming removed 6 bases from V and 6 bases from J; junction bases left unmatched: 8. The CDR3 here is CASRATGKVEQYF. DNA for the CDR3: TGTGCCAGCAGGGCGACAGGGAAGGTCGAGCAGTACTTC. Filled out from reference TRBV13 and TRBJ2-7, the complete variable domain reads AAGVIQSPRHLIKEKRETATLKCYPIPRHDTVYWYQQGPGQDPQFLISFYEKMQSDKGSIPDRFSAQQFSDYHSELNMSSLELGDSALYFCASRATGKVEQYFGPGTRLTVT.

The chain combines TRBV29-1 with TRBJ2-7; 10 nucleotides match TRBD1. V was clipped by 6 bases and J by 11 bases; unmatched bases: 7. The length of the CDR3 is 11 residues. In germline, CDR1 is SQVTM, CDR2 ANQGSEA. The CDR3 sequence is CSVVTGGAEYF. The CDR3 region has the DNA TGCAGCGTCGTGACAGGGGGCGCCGAGTACTTC.

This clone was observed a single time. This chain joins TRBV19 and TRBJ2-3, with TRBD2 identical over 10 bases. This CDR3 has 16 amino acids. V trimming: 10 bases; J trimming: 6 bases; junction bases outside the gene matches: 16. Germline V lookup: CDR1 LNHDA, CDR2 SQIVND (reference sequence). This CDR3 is CATSWVAGGPWDTQYF. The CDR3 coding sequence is TGTGCCACTTCGTGGGTAGCGGGGGGCCCTTGGGATACGCAGTATTTT.

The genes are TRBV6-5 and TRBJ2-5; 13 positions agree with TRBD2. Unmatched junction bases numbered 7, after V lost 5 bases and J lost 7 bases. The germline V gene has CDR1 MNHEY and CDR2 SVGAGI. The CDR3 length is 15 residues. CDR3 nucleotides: TGTGCCAGCAGTATGACTAGCGGGGGGCAGGGGACCCAGTACTTC. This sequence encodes CASSMTSGGQGTQYF.

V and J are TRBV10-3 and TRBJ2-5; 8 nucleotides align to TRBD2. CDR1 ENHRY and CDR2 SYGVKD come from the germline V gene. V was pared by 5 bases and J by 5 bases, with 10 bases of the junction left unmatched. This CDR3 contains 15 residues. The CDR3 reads CAISTPAGESETQYF. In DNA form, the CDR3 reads TGTGCCATCAGTACGCCAGCGGGGGAGTCGGAGACCCAGTACTTC.

CDR3 in amino acids: CAISGDRPETQYF. CDR3 DNA: TGTGCCATCAGTGGGGACAGACCAGAGACCCAGTACTTC. The chain recombines TRBV10-3 with TRBJ2-5; 7 nucleotides align to TRBD1. Germline CDR1 and CDR2: ENHRY and SYGVKD. V lost 4 bases to trimming and J lost 4 bases; unmatched junction nucleotides: 3. This CDR3 contains 13 residues.

For the CDR3, the DNA is TGTGCCAGCTCCGCGAGCTTTGAAGCTTTCTTT. Translation: CASSASFEAFF. The V gene is TRBV18, the J gene TRBJ1-1; D call uncertain. Germline CDR1 reads KGHSH; CDR2 reads LQKENI. Trimming cost V 6 bases and J 7 bases, with 9 bases left between them. The CDR3 length is 11 residues.

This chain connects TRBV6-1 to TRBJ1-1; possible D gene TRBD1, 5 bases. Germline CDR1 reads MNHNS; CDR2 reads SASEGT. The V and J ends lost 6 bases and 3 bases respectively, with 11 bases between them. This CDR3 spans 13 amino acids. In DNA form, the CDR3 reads TGTGCCAGCAGCGCCCAAGGGGACACTGAAGCTTTCTTT. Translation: CASSAQGDTEAFF.

The CDR3 DNA reads TGCGCCAGCACCCTAGTTGAAAGGGGTGAAGCTTTCTTT. Translated, it gives CASTLVERGEAFF. V and J are TRBV5-1 and TRBJ1-1, with a weak D call TRBD1 (5 bases). V lost 6 bases and J lost 7, with 16 bases in between. Germline-derived CDR1 and CDR2 are SGHRS and YFSETQ. The CDR3 has 13 amino acids.

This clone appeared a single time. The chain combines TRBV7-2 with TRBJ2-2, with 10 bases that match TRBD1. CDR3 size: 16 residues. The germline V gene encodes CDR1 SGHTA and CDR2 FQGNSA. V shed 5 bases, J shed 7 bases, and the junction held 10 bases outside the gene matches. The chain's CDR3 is CASSLRDRGPGGELFF. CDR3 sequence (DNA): TGTGCCAGCAGCCTCCGGGACAGGGGCCCCGGCGGGGAGCTGTTTTTT.

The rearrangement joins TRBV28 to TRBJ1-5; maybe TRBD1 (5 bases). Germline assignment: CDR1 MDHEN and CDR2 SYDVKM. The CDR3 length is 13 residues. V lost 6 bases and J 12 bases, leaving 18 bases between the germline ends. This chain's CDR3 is CASSPDLTGLQHF. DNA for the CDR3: TGTGCCAGCAGCCCGGACCTAACGGGACTCCAGCATTTT.

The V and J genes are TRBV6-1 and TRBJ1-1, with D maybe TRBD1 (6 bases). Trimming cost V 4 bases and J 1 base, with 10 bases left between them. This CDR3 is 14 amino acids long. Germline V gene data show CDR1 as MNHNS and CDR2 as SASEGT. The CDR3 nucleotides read TGTGCCAGCAGTGTCTCCAGGGGGAACACTGAAGCTTTCTTT. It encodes CASSVSRGNTEAFF.

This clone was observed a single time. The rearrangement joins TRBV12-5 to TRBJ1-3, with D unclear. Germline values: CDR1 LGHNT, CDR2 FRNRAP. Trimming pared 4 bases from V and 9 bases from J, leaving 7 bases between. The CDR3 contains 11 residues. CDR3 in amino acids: CASGSGGTIYF. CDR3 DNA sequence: TGTGCTAGTGGTTCGGGAGGCACCATATATTTT.

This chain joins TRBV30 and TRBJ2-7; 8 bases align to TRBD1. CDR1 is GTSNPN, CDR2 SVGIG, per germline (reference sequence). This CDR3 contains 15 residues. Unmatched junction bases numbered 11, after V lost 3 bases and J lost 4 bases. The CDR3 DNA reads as TGTGCCTGGAGCCGGGGAGAGACAGGGGCGTACGAGCAGTACTTC. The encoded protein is CAWSRGETGAYEQYF.

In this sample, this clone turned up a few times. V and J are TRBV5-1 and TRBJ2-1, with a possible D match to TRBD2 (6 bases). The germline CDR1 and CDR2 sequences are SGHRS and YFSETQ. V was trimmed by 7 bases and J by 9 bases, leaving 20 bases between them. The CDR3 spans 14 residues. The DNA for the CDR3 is TGCGCCAGCCACGACGCCGGGGGAAAGAGTGAGCAGTTCTTC. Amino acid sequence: CASHDAGGKSEQFF. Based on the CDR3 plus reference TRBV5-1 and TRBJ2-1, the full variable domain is KAGVTQTPRYLIKTRGQQVTLSCSPISGHRSVSWYQQTPGQGLQFLFEYFSETQRNKGNFPGRFSGRQFSNSRSEMNVSTLELGDSALYLCASHDAGGKSEQFFGPGTRLTVL.

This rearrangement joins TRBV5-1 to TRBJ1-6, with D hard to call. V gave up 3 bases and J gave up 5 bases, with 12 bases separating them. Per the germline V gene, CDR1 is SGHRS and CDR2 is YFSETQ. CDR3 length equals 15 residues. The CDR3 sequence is CASSWSGPDNSPLHF. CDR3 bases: TGCGCCAGCAGCTGGTCAGGCCCCGATAATTCACCCCTCCACTTT.

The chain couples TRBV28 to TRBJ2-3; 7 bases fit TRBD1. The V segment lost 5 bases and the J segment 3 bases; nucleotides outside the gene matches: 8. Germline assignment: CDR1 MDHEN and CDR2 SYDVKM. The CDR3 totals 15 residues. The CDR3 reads CASSPIGTVTDTQYF. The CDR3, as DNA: TGTGCCAGCAGTCCGATTGGGACAGTTACAGATACGCAGTATTTT.

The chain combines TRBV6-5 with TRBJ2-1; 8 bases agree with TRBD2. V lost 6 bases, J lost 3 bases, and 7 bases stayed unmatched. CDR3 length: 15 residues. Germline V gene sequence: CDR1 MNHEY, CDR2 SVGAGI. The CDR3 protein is CASSLGLALYNEQFF. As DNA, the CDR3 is TGTGCCAGCAGCCTCGGACTAGCTCTCTACAATGAGCAGTTCTTC.

The CDR3 spells CASSLRSGEGEQYF. The CDR3 nucleotides are TGTGCCAGCAGCTTGCGGTCGGGGGAGGGCGAGCAGTACTTC. This chain uses TRBV5-8 with TRBJ2-7, with 7 positions matching TRBD2. Germline lookup yields CDR1 SGHTS and CDR2 YDEGEE. This CDR3 contains 14 residues. The V gene end was trimmed by 1 base and the J gene end by 6 bases; junction bases not matched to a gene: 7.

The CDR3 DNA follows: TGTGCCAGCTCACCAGAACTTAGATCACCCCTCCACTTT. Amino acid sequence: CASSPELRSPLHF. The rearrangement uses TRBV18 and TRBJ1-6, with D hard to call. The germline V gene has CDR1 KGHSH and CDR2 LQKENI. Trimming took off 2 bases at V and 10 bases at J, with 9 bases between the two ends. The CDR3 extends over 13 amino acids.